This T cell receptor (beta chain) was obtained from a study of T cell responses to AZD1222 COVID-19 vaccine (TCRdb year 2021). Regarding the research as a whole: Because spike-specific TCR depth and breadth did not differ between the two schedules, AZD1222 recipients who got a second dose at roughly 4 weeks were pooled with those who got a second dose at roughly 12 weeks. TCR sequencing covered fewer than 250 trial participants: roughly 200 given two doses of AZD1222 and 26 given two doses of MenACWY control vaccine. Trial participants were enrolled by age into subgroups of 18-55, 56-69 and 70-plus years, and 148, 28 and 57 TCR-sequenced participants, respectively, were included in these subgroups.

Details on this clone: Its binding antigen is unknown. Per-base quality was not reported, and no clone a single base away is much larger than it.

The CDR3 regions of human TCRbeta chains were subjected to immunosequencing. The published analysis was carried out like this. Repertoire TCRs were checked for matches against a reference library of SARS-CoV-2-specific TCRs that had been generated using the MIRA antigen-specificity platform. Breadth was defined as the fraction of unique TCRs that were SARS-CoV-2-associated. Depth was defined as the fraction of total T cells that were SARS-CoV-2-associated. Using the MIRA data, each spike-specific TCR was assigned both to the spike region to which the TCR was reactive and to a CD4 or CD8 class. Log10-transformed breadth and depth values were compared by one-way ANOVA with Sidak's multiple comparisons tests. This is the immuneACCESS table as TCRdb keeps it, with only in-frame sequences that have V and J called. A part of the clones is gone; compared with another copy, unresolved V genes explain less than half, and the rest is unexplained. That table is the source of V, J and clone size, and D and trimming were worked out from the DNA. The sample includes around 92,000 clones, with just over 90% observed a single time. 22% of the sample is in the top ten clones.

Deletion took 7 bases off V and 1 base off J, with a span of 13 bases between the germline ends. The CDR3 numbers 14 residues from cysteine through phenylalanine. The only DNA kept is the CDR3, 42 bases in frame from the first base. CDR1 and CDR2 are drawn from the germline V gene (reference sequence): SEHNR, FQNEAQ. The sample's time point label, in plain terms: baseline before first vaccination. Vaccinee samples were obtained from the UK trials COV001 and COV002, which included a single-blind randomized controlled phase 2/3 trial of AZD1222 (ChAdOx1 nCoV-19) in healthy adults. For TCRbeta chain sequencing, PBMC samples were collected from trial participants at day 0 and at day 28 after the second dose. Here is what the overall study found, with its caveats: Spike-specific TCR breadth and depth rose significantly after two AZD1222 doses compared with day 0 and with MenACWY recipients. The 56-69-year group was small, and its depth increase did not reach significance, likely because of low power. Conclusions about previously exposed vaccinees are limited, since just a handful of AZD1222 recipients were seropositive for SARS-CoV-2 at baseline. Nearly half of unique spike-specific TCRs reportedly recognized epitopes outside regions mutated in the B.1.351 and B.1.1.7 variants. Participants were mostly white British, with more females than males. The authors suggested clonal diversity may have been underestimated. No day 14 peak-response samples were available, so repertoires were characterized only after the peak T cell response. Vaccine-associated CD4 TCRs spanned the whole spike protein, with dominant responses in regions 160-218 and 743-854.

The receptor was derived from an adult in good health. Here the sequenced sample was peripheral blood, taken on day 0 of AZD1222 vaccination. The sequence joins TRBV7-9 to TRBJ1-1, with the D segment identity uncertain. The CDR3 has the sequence CASTLSQTNTEAFF. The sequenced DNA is TGTGCCAGCACCTTGTCTCAAACGAACACTGAAGCTTTCTTT.